Following are 11 T cell receptor beta chains from one sample sequenced in a study of Ad26.COV2.S vaccination and SARS-CoV-2 variants. Clones were sequenced by immunoSEQ multiplex PCR, and TCRdb holds only the in-frame ones, with some missing. The sample has 150,000 to 200,000 clones; around 88% are singletons. This specimen consisted of peripheral blood, obtained after recovery from COVID-19. Receptors were obtained from a human donor who had recovered from COVID-19.

CDR3 sequence: CASSPLRSSGNTIYF. DNA for the CDR3: TGTGCCAGTAGTCCTCTACGGAGCTCTGGAAACACCATATATTTT. The genes are TRBV19 and TRBJ1-3; D is uncertain. CDR3 length: 15 amino acids. Germline CDR1 LNHDA, CDR2 SQIVND (reference sequence). The V end lost 5 bases, the J end lost 0 bases, and 11 bases lay between the germline ends.

The chain uses TRBV2 and TRBJ2-7; the D is unclear. Germline V gene data show CDR1 as SNHLY and CDR2 as FYNNEI. Trimming pared 6 bases from V and 7 bases from J, leaving 10 bases between. The CDR3 extends over 11 amino acids. The CDR3 sequence: CASSAGLEQYF. In DNA, the CDR3 is TGTGCCAGCAGCGCCGGCCTGGAGCAGTACTTC.

The chain joins TRBV2 to TRBJ1-5; 7 bases line up with TRBD1. The CDR3 has 15 amino acids. From germline, CDR1 is SNHLY and CDR2 FYNNEI. J lost 0 bases, V lost 7 bases, and 6 bases had no gene match. In DNA form, the CDR3 reads TGTGCCAGCAACAGCAGGGGGTTTAGCAATCAGCCCCAGCATTTT. This translates into CASNSRGFSNQPQHF.

This chain connects TRBV7-2 to TRBJ2-7; D might be TRBD2 (5 bases). V dropped 5 bases and J dropped 3 bases, with 17 bases sitting between them. CDR1 and CDR2 from the germline V gene are SGHTA and FQGNSA. This CDR3 spans 15 amino acids. The CDR3 sequence is CASSPAGGGHYEQYF. In nucleotides, the CDR3 is TGTGCCAGCAGCCCCGCGGGCGGAGGCCACTACGAGCAGTACTTC.

V usage is TRBV3-1 (or the pseudogene TRBV3-2) and J usage is TRBJ2-3; D ambiguous. Germline V lookup: CDR1 LGHDT, CDR2 YNNKEL (reference sequence). This CDR3 has 15 amino acids. Trimming stripped 1 base from V and 4 bases from J, with 12 bases between. The DNA of the CDR3 is TGTGCCAGCAGCCAAGTTAACAGTAAGGCAGATACGCAGTATTTT. This sequence encodes CASSQVNSKADTQYF.

The chain links TRBV7-3 to TRBJ2-3; 7 bases are shared with TRBD2. CDR3 size: 15 residues. Trimming at V came to 2 bases and at J to 6 bases, leaving 8 bases not matched to a gene. Germline V gene lookup returns CDR1 SGHTA and CDR2 FQGTGA. CDR3 bases: TGTGCCAGCAGCTTAGGGGGGGAGGGCCCGGATACGCAGTATTTT. This encodes CASSLGGEGPDTQYF.

In this sample, this clone turned up once. V usage is TRBV20-1 and J usage is TRBJ1-1; D unclear. V was trimmed by 3 bases and J by 1 base, leaving 6 bases between them. CDR1 and CDR2 (germline): DFQATT, SNEGSKA (reference sequence). The CDR3 runs to 12 residues. The CDR3 here is CSASESNTEAFF. Written as DNA, the CDR3 is TGCAGTGCTAGTGAGTCGAACACTGAAGCTTTCTTT.

This sequence joins TRBV11-2 and TRBJ2-1; tentative D call: TRBD1 (6 bases). The CDR3 is 14 amino acids. Germline loops: CDR1 SGHAT, CDR2 FQNNGV. Trimming took off 5 bases at V and 1 base at J, with 9 bases between the two ends. The CDR3 region has the DNA TGTGCCAGCAGCGGGACACTTTCCTACAATGAGCAGTTCTTC. It translates to CASSGTLSYNEQFF.

The rearrangement joins TRBV5-4 to TRBJ1-3; maybe TRBD1 (6 bases). In germline, CDR1 is SGHNT, CDR2 YYREEE (reference sequence). The CDR3 runs to 14 residues. Trimming took off 0 bases at V and 4 bases at J, with 8 bases between the two ends. CDR3 DNA: TGTGCCAGCAGCTTGGGGGGGCCAGGAAACACCATATATTTT. The encoded protein is CASSLGGPGNTIYF.

This chain uses TRBV4-2 with TRBJ2-2; D might be TRBD2 (7 bases). This CDR3 region has 15 residues. Trimming took 8 bases from V and 7 from J, leaving 20 bases between them. Germline V CDR1 and CDR2: LGHNA, YNFKEQ. The CDR3 protein is CASQTSRGAGGELFF. The DNA of the CDR3 is TGTGCCAGCCAAACAAGTCGGGGGGCAGGCGGGGAGCTGTTTTTT.

In regard to this clone: At the DNA level, this CDR3 is encoded by other sequences in the same sample as well. The chain combines TRBV7-9 with TRBJ2-7; D is possibly TRBD2 (6 bases). The CDR3 has 11 residues. CDR1 is SEHNR, CDR2 FQNEAQ, per germline (reference sequence). Deletions cut 6 bases from V and 4 bases from J, with 7 bases between. CDR3: CASSRGYEQYF. The DNA for the CDR3 is TGTGCCAGCAGTCGGGGGTACGAGCAGTACTTC.